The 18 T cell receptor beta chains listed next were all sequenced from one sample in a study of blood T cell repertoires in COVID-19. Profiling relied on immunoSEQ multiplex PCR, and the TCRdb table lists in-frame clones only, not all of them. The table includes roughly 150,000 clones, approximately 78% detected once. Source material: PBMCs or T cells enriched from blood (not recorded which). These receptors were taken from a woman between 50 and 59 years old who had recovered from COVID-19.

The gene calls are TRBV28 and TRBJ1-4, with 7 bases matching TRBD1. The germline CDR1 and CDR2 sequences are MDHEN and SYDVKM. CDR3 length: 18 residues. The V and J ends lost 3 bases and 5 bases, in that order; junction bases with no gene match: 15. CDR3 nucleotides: TGTGCCAGCAGTTTTGAGGGGGCGGGGACGAGGGCCAATGAAAAACTGTTTTTT. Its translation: CASSFEGAGTRANEKLFF.

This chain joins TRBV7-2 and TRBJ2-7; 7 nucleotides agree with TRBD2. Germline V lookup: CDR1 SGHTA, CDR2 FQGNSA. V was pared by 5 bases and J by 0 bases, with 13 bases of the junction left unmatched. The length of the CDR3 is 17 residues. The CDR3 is CASSVTGIQRGSYEQYV. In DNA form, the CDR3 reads TGTGCCAGCAGCGTCACGGGTATTCAGCGGGGCTCCTACGAGCAGTACGTC.

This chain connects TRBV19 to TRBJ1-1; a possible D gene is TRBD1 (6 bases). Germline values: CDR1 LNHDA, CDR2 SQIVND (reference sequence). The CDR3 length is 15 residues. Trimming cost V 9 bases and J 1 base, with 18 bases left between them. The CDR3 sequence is CASTKSRGANTEAFF. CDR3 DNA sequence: TGTGCCAGCACTAAATCCAGGGGTGCGAACACTGAAGCTTTCTTT. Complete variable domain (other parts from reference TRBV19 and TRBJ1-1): DGGITQSPKYLFRKEGQNVTLSCEQNLNHDAMYWYRQDPGQGLRLIYYSQIVNDFQKGDIAEGYSVSREKKESFPLTVTSAQKNPTAFYLCASTKSRGANTEAFFGQGTRLTVV.

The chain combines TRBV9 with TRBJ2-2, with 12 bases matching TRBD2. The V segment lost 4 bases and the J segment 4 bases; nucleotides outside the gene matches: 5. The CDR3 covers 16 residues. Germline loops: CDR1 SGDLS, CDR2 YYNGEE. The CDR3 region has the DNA TGTGCCAGCAGCCCGACTAGCGGGGGAGGCACCGGGGAGCTGTTTTTT. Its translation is CASSPTSGGGTGELFF.

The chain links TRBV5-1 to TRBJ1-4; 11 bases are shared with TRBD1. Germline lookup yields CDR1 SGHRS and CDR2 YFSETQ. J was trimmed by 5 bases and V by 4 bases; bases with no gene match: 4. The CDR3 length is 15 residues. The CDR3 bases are TGCGCCAGCAGCCAACGGACAGGGGGCAATGAAAAACTGTTTTTT. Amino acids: CASSQRTGGNEKLFF.

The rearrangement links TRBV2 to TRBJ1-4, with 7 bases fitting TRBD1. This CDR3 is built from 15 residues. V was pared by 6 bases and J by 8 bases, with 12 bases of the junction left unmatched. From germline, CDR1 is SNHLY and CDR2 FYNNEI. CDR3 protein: CASRGLGGAWEKLFF. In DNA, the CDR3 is TGTGCCAGCAGAGGCCTAGGGGGCGCTTGGGAAAAACTGTTTTTT.

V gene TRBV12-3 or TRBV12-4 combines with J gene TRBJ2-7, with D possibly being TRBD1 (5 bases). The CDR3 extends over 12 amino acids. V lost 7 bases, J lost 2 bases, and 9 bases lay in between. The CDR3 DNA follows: TGTGCCAGCACCTACAGGCCCTACGAGCAGTACTTC. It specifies CASTYRPYEQYF.

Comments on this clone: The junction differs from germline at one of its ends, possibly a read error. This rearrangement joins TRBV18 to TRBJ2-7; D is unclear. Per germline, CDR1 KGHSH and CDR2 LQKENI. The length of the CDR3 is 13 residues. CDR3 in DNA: TGTGTCAGCTCACCTAACAGAAAATACGAGCAGTACTTC. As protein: CVSSPNRKYEQYF.

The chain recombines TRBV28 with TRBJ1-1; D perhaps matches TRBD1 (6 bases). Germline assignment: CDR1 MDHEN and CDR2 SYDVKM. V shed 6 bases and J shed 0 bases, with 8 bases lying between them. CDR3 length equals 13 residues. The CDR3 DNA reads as TGTGCCAGCAGAAGGACAGTGAACACTGAAGCTTTCTTT. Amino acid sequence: CASRRTVNTEAFF.

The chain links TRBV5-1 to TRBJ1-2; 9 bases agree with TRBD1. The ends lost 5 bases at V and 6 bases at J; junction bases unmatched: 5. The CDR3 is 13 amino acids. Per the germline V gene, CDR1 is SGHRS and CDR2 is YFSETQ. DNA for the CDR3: TGCGCCAGCAGACCACAGGGGGCAGATGGCTACACCTTC. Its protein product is CASRPQGADGYTF.

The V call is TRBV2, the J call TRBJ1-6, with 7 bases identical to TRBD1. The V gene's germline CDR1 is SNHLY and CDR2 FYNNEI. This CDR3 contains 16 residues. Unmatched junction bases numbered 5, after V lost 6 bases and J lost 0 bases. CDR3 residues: CASSLRGSSYNSPLHF. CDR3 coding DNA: TGTGCCAGCAGCCTCAGGGGGAGCTCCTATAATTCACCCCTCCACTTT.

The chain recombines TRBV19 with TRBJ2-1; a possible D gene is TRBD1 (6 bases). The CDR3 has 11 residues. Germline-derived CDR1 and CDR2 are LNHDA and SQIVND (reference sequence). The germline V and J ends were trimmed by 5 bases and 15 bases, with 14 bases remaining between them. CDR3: CASSPGQRRFF. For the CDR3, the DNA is TGTGCCAGTAGTCCGGGACAACGTCGGTTCTTC.

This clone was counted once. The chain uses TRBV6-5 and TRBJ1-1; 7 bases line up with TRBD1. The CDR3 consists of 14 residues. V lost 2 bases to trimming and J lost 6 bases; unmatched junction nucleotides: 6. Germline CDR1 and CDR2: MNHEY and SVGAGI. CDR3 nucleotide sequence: TGTGCCAGCAGTTACCATGACAGGGAGTCTGAAGCTTTCTTT. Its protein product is CASSYHDRESEAFF.

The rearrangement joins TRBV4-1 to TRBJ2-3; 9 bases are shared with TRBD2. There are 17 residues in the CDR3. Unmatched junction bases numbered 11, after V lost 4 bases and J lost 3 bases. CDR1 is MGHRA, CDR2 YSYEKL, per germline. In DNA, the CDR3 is TGCGCCAGCAGCCCCGCGGGGGGGCGCATGCGGACAGATACGCAGTATTTT. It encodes CASSPAGGRMRTDTQYF.

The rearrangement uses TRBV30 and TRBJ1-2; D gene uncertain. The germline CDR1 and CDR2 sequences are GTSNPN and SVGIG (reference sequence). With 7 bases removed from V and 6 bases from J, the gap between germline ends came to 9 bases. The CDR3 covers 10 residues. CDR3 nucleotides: TGTGCCTCCTATCTAAATGGCTACACCTTC. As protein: CASYLNGYTF.

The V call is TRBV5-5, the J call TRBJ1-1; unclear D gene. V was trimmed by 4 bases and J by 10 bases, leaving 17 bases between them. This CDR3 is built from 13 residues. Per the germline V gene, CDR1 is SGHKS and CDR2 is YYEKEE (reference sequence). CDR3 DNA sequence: TGTGCCAGCAGCCCCTCTACCTCCCGGTTAGCTTTCTTT. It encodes CASSPSTSRLAFF.

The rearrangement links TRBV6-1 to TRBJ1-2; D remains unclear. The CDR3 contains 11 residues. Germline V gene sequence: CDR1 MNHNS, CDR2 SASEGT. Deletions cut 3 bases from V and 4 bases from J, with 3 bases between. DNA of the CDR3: TGTGCCAGCAGTGACAGCTATGGCTACACCTTC. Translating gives CASSDSYGYTF.

The CDR3 DNA follows: TGTGCCAGCCCCCGGGACAGAAATTCACCCCTCCACTTT. This encodes CASPRDRNSPLHF. The chain carries TRBV2 and TRBJ1-6; TRBD1 matches at 7 bases. This CDR3 has 13 residues. Germline CDR1 and CDR2: SNHLY and FYNNEI. V lost 8 bases to trimming and J lost 7 bases; unmatched junction nucleotides: 5.